A single T cell receptor (beta chain) is shown here with its context. CDR1 is DFQATT and CDR2 is SNEGSKA in the germline V gene (reference sequence). The CDR3 runs 14 residues. V lost 4 bases and J 1 base, leaving 12 bases between the germline ends. Negative isolation yielded the CD8+ and CD4+ T cells, while FACS enriched the TEMRA cells. This sample is part of a study of CD8 T cells in Susac syndrome. Random hexamers were used to reverse transcribe an amount of roughly 0.45 to 1 ug RNA. Across 54 Vbeta and 13 Jbeta, immunoSEQ multiplex PCR amplified TCR beta CDR3. A single record per CDR3 protein comes from TCRdb applying MiXCR to the immunoSEQ multiplex PCR reads. The data show 300,000 or so distinct CDR3 sequences, 92% seen once.

This receptor was taken from a human donor with multiple sclerosis. This sequence joins TRBV20-1 and TRBJ2-3; a weak D match, TRBD1 (6 bases). The sample comprised CD4+ T cells from PBMCs. The CDR3 loop is CSAIPGDGTDTQYF. CDR3 nucleotide sequence: TGCAGTGCTATACCAGGGGACGGCACAGATACGCAGTATTTT.